This T cell receptor (beta chain) came from a study of cytomegalovirus exposure and HLA in healthy donors. Researchers ran the PCR with 60 Vbeta and 13 Jbeta primers. This table comes from immunoSEQ multiplex PCR, and its TCRdb copy is limited to in-frame clones, with some not included. The sample has fewer than 35,000 clones; 80% to 90% are singletons. The specimen was PBMCs. The TCR sequence derives from a boy younger than 18 in good health and CMV-seronegative.

This CDR3 reads CARAIRDPNEKLFF. The CDR3 DNA sequence: TGTGCCAGGGCTATCCGGGATCCAAATGAAAAACTGTTTTTT. The J gene is TRBJ1-4, the V gene TRBV6-1; D gene unclear. This CDR3 has 14 residues. Germline V gene data show CDR1 as MNHNS and CDR2 as SASEGT. V lost 9 bases, J lost 5 bases, and 16 bases lay in between.